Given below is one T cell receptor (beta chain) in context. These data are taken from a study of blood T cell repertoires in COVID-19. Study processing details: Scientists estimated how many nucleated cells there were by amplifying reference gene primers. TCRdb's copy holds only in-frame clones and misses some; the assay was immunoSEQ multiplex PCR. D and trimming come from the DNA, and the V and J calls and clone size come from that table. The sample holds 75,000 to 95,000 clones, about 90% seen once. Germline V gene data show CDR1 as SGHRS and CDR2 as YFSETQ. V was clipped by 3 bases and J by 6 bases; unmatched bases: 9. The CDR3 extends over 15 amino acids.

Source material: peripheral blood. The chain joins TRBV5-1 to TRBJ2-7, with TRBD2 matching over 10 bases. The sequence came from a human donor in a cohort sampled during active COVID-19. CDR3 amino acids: CASSSLAGGIGEQYF. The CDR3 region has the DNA TGCGCCAGCAGCTCCTTAGCGGGAGGTATAGGCGAGCAGTACTTC.